The clone carrying this T cell receptor (beta chain) showed up just a few times. A read error may account for a junction end that differs from germline. The entry originates in a study of CD8 T cells in ankylosing spondylitis. Looked up from germline, CDR1 is SEHNR and CDR2 is FQNEAQ (reference sequence). This CDR3 is 14 amino acids long. MiXCR was run by TCRdb on the 5' RACE reads, yielding one entry per CDR3 protein. The sample consists of some 30,000 distinct CDR3 sequences, 7.2% of them appearing once. The sequencing input was blood, either unsorted or a sorted T cell fraction (not recorded which). The source of this sequence is a male donor with ankylosing spondylitis or in good health (not recorded which). This rearrangement joins TRBV7-9 to TRBJ2-3; TRBD2 aligns across 11 bases. Here the CDR3 DNA reads TGTGCCAGCAACTTAGCGGGAGGGTCTGATACGCAGTATTTT. Translated, it gives CASNLAGGSDTQYF.